The 11 T cell receptor beta chains below come from one sample, sequenced in a study of T cell responses to AZD1222 COVID-19 vaccine. This table comes from immunoSEQ multiplex PCR, and its TCRdb copy is limited to in-frame clones, with some not included. Altogether tens of thousands of clones are present, around 90% being singletons, with the ten largest covering around 5.1%. The sequenced sample was peripheral blood, obtained 28 days after the second AZD1222 dose. The receptor source for this set is an adult who received the AZD1222 COVID-19 vaccine.

The genes are TRBV21-1 and TRBJ1-3. TRBV21-1 is a listed pseudogene. The CDR3 spans 19 residues. In nucleotides, the CDR3 is TGTGCCAGCAGCAAAGTCCGGGACCCTAGCTCTATTTGGGGGGACACCATATATTTT. Amino acid sequence: CASSKVRDPSSIWGDTIYF.

The gene calls are TRBV5-6 and TRBJ2-2; a weak D match, TRBD1 (5 bases). The CDR3 has 16 residues. Germline CDR1 and CDR2: SGHDT and YYEEEE. Trimming pared 0 bases from V and 5 bases from J, leaving 14 bases between. The CDR3 bases are TGTGCCAGCAGCTTGGGGGGCCCAGTGATGACCGGGGAGCTGTTTTTT. This gives the protein CASSLGGPVMTGELFF.

The genes are TRBV5-1 and TRBJ2-3; D might be TRBD2 (5 bases). Trimming removed 3 bases at V and 0 bases at J, with 14 bases between. CDR1 is SGHRS and CDR2 is YFSETQ in the germline V gene. This CDR3 has 16 amino acids. CDR3 sequence (DNA): TGCGCCAGCAGCTATGGCGGTAGCGCGAGCACAGATACGCAGTATTTT. It specifies CASSYGGSASTDTQYF.

The V gene is TRBV6-2 or TRBV6-3, the J gene TRBJ1-4; D unresolved. Germline V gene sequence: CDR1 MNHEY, CDR2 SVGEGT. The CDR3 is made up of 16 amino acids. V lost 10 bases and J lost 0, with 18 bases in between. The CDR3 nucleotides are TGTGCCACCACCCCGGGTCAGGCAGCAACTAATGAAAAACTGTTTTTT. Protein product: CATTPGQAATNEKLFF.

The chain is built from TRBV6-5 and TRBJ2-7; possibly TRBD1 for D (6 bases). CDR1 and CDR2 (germline): MNHEY, SVGAGI. Trimming removed 6 bases at V and 6 bases at J, with 15 bases between. This CDR3 spans 13 amino acids. CDR3 protein: CASSPRGFAEQYF. In nucleotides, the CDR3 is TGTGCCAGCAGCCCGAGGGGGTTTGCCGAGCAGTACTTC.

Note on this clone: The sample holds other DNA sequences that translate to the same CDR3. The rearrangement uses TRBV5-1 and TRBJ1-1; D is unclear. The CDR3 has 12 residues. CDR1 is SGHRS, CDR2 YFSETQ, per germline. V lost 1 base and J 5 bases, leaving 6 bases between the germline ends. The CDR3 sequence: CASSLSGTEAFF. CDR3 bases: TGCGCCAGCAGCTTGTCGGGGACTGAAGCTTTCTTT. The variable domain in full, completed from reference TRBV5-1 and TRBJ1-1, reads KAGVTQTPRYLIKTRGQQVTLSCSPISGHRSVSWYQQTPGQGLQFLFEYFSETQRNKGNFPGRFSGRQFSNSRSEMNVSTLELGDSALYLCASSLSGTEAFFGQGTRLTVV.

The chain links TRBV6-5 to TRBJ1-5, with D uncertain. The germline gives CDR1 MNHEY, CDR2 SVGAGI. This CDR3 region has 13 residues. V was shortened by 5 bases and J by 8 bases, with 13 bases between the two germline ends. The CDR3 loop reads CASSRRREEPQHF. The CDR3 bases are TGTGCCAGCAGTCGACGGCGTGAGGAGCCCCAGCATTTT.

A remark on this clone: This CDR3 is also generated by other DNA sequences in the sample. The CDR3 is CASSSGNTEAFF. CDR3 DNA: TGTGCCAGCTCATCTGGGAACACTGAAGCTTTCTTT. The rearrangement uses TRBV18 and TRBJ1-1; no reliable D call. V was pared by 5 bases and J by 1 base, with 5 bases between. Germline V gives CDR1 KGHSH, CDR2 LQKENI. The CDR3 is 12 amino acids. The full variable domain, rest sourced from reference TRBV18 and TRBJ1-1, is NAGVMQNPRHLVRRRGQEARLRCSPMKGHSHVYWYRQLPEEGLKFMVYLQKENIIDESGMPKERFSAEFPKEGPSILRIQQVVRGDSAAYFCASSSGNTEAFFGQGTRLTVV.

J is TRBJ1-3 and V is TRBV6-1; D is undetermined. V was clipped by 3 bases and J by 8 bases, with 5 bases between them. The CDR3 has 11 amino acids. CDR1 and CDR2 (germline): MNHNS, SASEGT. CDR3: CASSEQDTIYF. DNA of the CDR3: TGTGCCAGCAGTGAGCAGGACACCATATATTTT.

The rearrangement uses TRBV7-9 and TRBJ2-1, with 9 bases matching TRBD1. Germline loops: CDR1 SEHNR, CDR2 FQNEAQ (reference sequence). This CDR3 has 14 amino acids. Losses at the gene ends were 5 bases for V and 7 bases for J; bases not matched to a gene: 6. CDR3 nucleotide sequence: TGTGCCAGCAGCCCGACAGGGGGATGGAATGAGCAGTTCTTC. Translated, it gives CASSPTGGWNEQFF.

This clone was seen only a few times. The gene calls are TRBV19 and TRBJ2-7, with 7 nucleotides matching TRBD2. V trimming: 7 bases; J trimming: 2 bases; junction bases outside the gene matches: 11. Per germline, CDR1 LNHDA and CDR2 SQIVND (reference sequence). The CDR3 is 15 amino acids. CDR3 in amino acids: CASTAAAGWPYEQYF. The DNA for the CDR3 is TGTGCCAGTACTGCCGCAGCGGGGTGGCCCTACGAGCAGTACTTC.